A selection of T cell receptor beta chains follows, all from one sample in a study of cytotoxic CD8 clonotypes in ibrutinib-treated CLL. The repertoire was sequenced with immunoSEQ multiplex PCR; TCRdb's copy has only in-frame clones and lacks some. The data contain approximately 330,000 clones, 80% of them singletons. The sequenced sample was PBMCs, obtained before ibrutinib treatment. The receptors were sampled from a human donor with chronic lymphocytic leukemia. The CDR3 runs from the conserved cysteine through the conserved F or W. The D gene is left open where the match is weak. The size entry is marked missing in some rows and otherwise reads once, few, many or a size class.

V gene	D gene	clone size	J gene	CDR3 protein	CDR3 DNA
TRBV29-1	NA	NA	TRBJ2-5	CSVVTLDTLETQYF	TGCAGCGTTGTAACTTTGGACACCCTAGAGACCCAGTACTTC
TRBV5-1	TRBD2	NA	TRBJ2-7	CASSLVGRDTYEQYF	TGCGCCAGCAGCTTGGTCGGGAGGGACACCTACGAGCAGTACTTC
TRBV10-3	TRBD1	NA	TRBJ2-7	CAVSQTGTGGGEQYF	TGTGCCGTCTCCCAAACCGGGACAGGGGGCGGTGAGCAGTACTTC
TRBV28	NA	NA	TRBJ2-1	CASHSTHNEQFF	TGTGCCAGCCACTCGACCCACAATGAGCAGTTCTTC
TRBV7-7	TRBD2	NA	TRBJ2-1	CASSFYSVTSGNNEQFF	TGTGCCAGCAGCTTCTACTCCGTGACTAGCGGGAACAATGAGCAGTTCTTC
TRBV7-3	NA	NA	TRBJ2-1	CASSLTPTYNEQFF	TGTGCCAGCAGCTTAACACCTACCTACAATGAGCAGTTCTTC
TRBV4-1	TRBD2	NA	TRBJ2-7	CASSQASGSYEQYF	TGCGCCAGCAGCCAGGCTAGCGGCTCCTACGAGCAGTACTTC
TRBV7-9	TRBD1	NA	TRBJ2-5	CASSPGQGVIAETQYF	TGTGCCAGCAGCCCCGGACAGGGTGTGATTGCGGAGACCCAGTACTTC
TRBV7-3	NA	NA	TRBJ2-3	CASSLPSTDTQYF	TGTGCCAGCAGCTTACCTAGCACAGATACGCAGTATTTT
TRBV9	TRBD2	NA	TRBJ2-1	CASSAKRETYNEQFF	TGTGCCAGCAGCGCCAAGCGGGAAACCTACAATGAGCAGTTCTTC
TRBV7-7	NA	NA	TRBJ1-1	CASSLGTNTEAFF	TGTGCTAGCAGCTTGGGGACAAACACTGAAGCTTTCTTT
TRBV5-1	NA	once	TRBJ2-7	CASSLVAGPDYGQYF	TGCGCCAGCAGCTTGGTGGCGGGACCCGATTACGGGCAGTACTTC
TRBV30	NA	NA	TRBJ2-7	CAWSVGRPYEQYF	TGTGCCTGGAGTGTCGGCAGGCCCTACGAGCAGTACTTC
TRBV5-1	NA	few	TRBJ2-6	CASSFGSGANVLTF	TGCGCCAGCAGCTTCGGTTCCGGGGCCAACGTCCTGACTTTC
TRBV7-8	TRBD2	NA	TRBJ2-1	CASSPRFGSGSIDEQFF	TGTGCCAGCAGCCCCCGTTTTGGTAGCGGGAGTATCGATGAGCAGTTCTTC
TRBV5-1	TRBD2	NA	TRBJ2-3	CASSLAGLAGADTQYF	TGCGCCAGCAGCTTGGCCGGGCTAGCGGGAGCAGATACGCAGTATTTT
TRBV15	NA	once	TRBJ1-1	CATSTVTSEAFF	TGTGCCACCAGCACCGTAACGAGTGAAGCTTTCTTT
TRBV30	NA	NA	TRBJ1-5	CAWSVQPHGGQPQHF	TGTGCCTGGAGTGTACAACCTCATGGGGGTCAGCCCCAGCATTTT
TRBV12-5	NA	NA	TRBJ2-2	CASGWYAGGELFF	TGTGCTAGTGGTTGGTATGCCGGAGGGGAGCTGTTTTTT
TRBV4-2	NA	NA	TRBJ2-7	CASSQGPSGTYEQYF	TGTGCCAGCAGCCAAGGCCCCTCGGGTACCTACGAGCAGTACTTC
TRBV28	TRBD1	once	TRBJ1-5	CASKLQGGQPQHF	TGTGCCAGCAAACTACAGGGGGGCCAGCCCCAGCATTTT
TRBV15	TRBD2	NA	TRBJ2-7	CATSRVAGGLQYF	TGTGCCACCAGCAGAGTAGCGGGGGGATTGCAGTACTTC
TRBV7-2	TRBD1	NA	TRBJ2-7	CASSLRTGIRYEQYF	TGTGCCAGCAGCTTAAGGACAGGGATAAGGTACGAGCAGTACTTC
TRBV5-6	TRBD2	NA	TRBJ2-7	CASSFRRASGSLEDF	TGTGCCAGCAGCTTTCGTCGGGCTAGCGGGAGCTTGGAAGACTTC
TRBV4-1	NA	NA	TRBJ1-2	CASSQVSLGAQYGYTF	TGCGCCAGCAGCCAAGTGTCATTGGGGGCGCAGTATGGCTACACCTTC
TRBV5-1	TRBD1	NA	TRBJ2-7	CASSRVQGASFYEQYF	TGCGCCAGCAGCCGTGTTCAGGGGGCTTCTTTCTACGAGCAGTACTTC
TRBV7-9	TRBD2	NA	TRBJ2-7	CASSPGLGLLSYEQYF	TGTGCCAGCAGCCCGGGTTTGGGACTACTTTCCTACGAGCAGTACTTC
TRBV7-8	TRBD2	NA	TRBJ2-5	CASSTIAGGPNQETQYF	TGTGCCAGCAGCACTATAGCGGGAGGGCCCAACCAAGAGACCCAGTACTTC
TRBV28	NA	NA	TRBJ1-4	CASSFIRTITNEKLFF	TGTGCCAGCAGTTTCATCCGTACCATTACTAATGAAAAACTGTTTTTT
TRBV9	TRBD2	NA	TRBJ2-1	CASSATSASYNEQFF	TGTGCCAGCAGTGCCACTAGCGCCAGCTACAATGAGCAGTTCTTC
TRBV5-1	NA	once	TRBJ2-1	CASSSNSGSSYNEQFF	TGCGCCAGCAGCTCCAATAGCGGAAGCTCCTACAATGAGCAGTTCTTC
TRBV6-5	NA	NA	TRBJ2-1	CASVGTYYNEQFF	TGTGCCAGCGTCGGCACATACTACAATGAGCAGTTCTTC
TRBV29-1	TRBD1	few	TRBJ1-2	CSVAASVGTATIYGYTF	TGCAGCGTTGCAGCCTCTGTCGGGACAGCAACAATCTATGGCTACACCTTC
TRBV6-5	NA	NA	TRBJ2-1	CASRNPGSEQFF	TGTGCCAGCAGAAACCCAGGGTCAGAGCAGTTCTTC
TRBV5-1	NA	few	TRBJ2-5	CASRPDPGKETQYF	TGCGCCAGCAGGCCAGATCCAGGAAAAGAGACCCAGTACTTC
TRBV7-9	TRBD2	NA	TRBJ2-5	CASSEGLAGTQYF	TGTGCCAGCAGCGAAGGACTAGCGGGGACCCAGTACTTC
TRBV19	NA	NA	TRBJ1-1	CASSNVELGTEAFF	TGTGCCAGTAGTAATGTGGAGTTGGGCACTGAAGCTTTCTTT
TRBV28	NA	NA	TRBJ2-7	CASSFVWGYEQYF	TGTGCCAGCAGTTTCGTTTGGGGCTACGAGCAGTACTTC
TRBV30	NA	NA	TRBJ1-3	CAWSPRGPGSFGNTIYF	TGTGCCTGGAGTCCCCGCGGCCCCGGTAGCTTTGGGAACACCATATATTTT
TRBV30	NA	NA	TRBJ1-1	CAWREPDLNTEAFF	TGTGCCTGGCGCGAACCCGACCTGAACACTGAAGCTTTCTTT
TRBV4-2	NA	NA	TRBJ1-2	CASSQVSTTRNGGYTF	TGTGCCAGCAGCCAAGTCAGTACCACAAGGAACGGTGGCTACACCTTC
TRBV7-7	NA	NA	TRBJ2-5	CASSPGPGETQYF	TGTGCCAGCAGCCCGGGGCCGGGGGAGACCCAGTACTTC
TRBV19	NA	NA	TRBJ1-4	CASKGQSYEKLFF	TGTGCCAGTAAAGGACAGTCTTATGAAAAACTGTTTTTT
TRBV29-1	NA	NA	TRBJ1-4	CSVGDRATNEKLFF	TGCAGCGTTGGGGACCGTGCAACTAATGAAAAACTGTTTTTT
TRBV25-1	NA	NA	TRBJ2-4	CASSERGIVKNIQYF	TGTGCCAGCAGTGAACGAGGGATAGTCAAAAACATTCAGTACTTC